The present T cell receptor (beta chain) was sequenced within a study of beta chain features in type 1 diabetes. Study-wide points: Researchers report that Type 1 diabetes patients had moderately but significantly shorter TCRB CDR3s across all four CD4+ subsets.

The whole isolated RNA underwent reverse transcription, so sequencing captured expressed TCRB transcripts. Libraries were prepared by immunoSEQ multiplex PCR; TCRdb keeps only in-frame clonotypes and omits some of them. The data show around 180,000 clones, around 7.9% seen once. On this clone itself: Its antigen is undetermined.

Trimming took 8 bases from V and 6 from J, leaving 16 bases between them. Germline lookup yields CDR1 LNHDA and CDR2 SQIVND (reference sequence). The CDR3 consists of 13 residues. Input material: central memory CD4+ T cells from blood. The TCR originated in a man aged 18 to 35 with type 1 diabetes. The chain combines TRBV19 with TRBJ1-2; D is ambiguous. Here the CDR3 reads CASSLGGSNGYTF. The CDR3 nucleotides read TGTGCCAGTTCCCTCGGAGGGTCCAATGGCTACACCTTC.